These 19 T cell receptor beta chains were sequenced from one sample in a study of T cells in Graves' hyperthyroidism and ophthalmopathy (dated by TCRdb to about 2019). To prepare the library, multiplex PCR was applied. TCRdb names Illumina HiSeq 2000 as the instrument used. Amplification of TCR beta CDR3 regions was carried out from RNA transcripts. A first-round RT-PCR of the TCR CDR3 used the HTBI primer set with the Qiagen OneStep RT-PCR kit. TCRdb reprocessed the public reads (quality trimming at Q25 with fastp, clone calling with MiXCR) and kept in-frame beta chains. CDR3 protein sequences are deduplicated, and each keeps its most common genes and DNA. In this sample the table shows fewer than 400,000 distinct CDR3 sequences, roughly 17% of which occur a single time. Clones ranked in the top ten supply around a third of the sample. The specimen was blood. The source of these receptors is a man aged 25-40 years with Graves' hyperthyroidism.

The chain combines TRBV30 with TRBJ1-2; D gene unclear. Germline V CDR1 and CDR2: GTSNPN, SVGIG (reference sequence). Trimming shortened V by 5 bases and J by 10 bases, and 14 bases separated the two germline ends. This CDR3 region has 11 residues. The CDR3 bases are TGTGCCTGGTTTCTGAAGGGTAACTACACCTTC. Protein product: CAWFLKGNYTF.

This chain links TRBV6-2 or TRBV6-3 with TRBJ2-2; D remains unclear. The germline V gene encodes CDR1 MNHEY and CDR2 SVGEGT. This CDR3 has 14 residues. V lost 2 bases, J lost 3 bases, and 7 bases lay in between. The CDR3 loop is CASSYDTDTGELFF. The CDR3 coding sequence is TGTGCCAGCAGTTACGACACGGACACCGGGGAGCTGTTTTTT.

Only a few counts were recorded for this clonotype. This chain joins TRBV10-3 and TRBJ2-7; maybe TRBD1 (5 bases). V lost 5 bases and J lost 6, with 11 bases in between. Germline assignment: CDR1 ENHRY and CDR2 SYGVKD. This CDR3 region has 12 residues. CDR3 nucleotides: TGTGCCATCAGTCAGGGTTTCCGCGAGCAGTACTTC. It encodes CAISQGFREQYF.

The CDR3 loop is CASSYWGADQPQHF. CDR3 DNA: TGTGCCAGCAGTTACTGGGGGGCTGATCAGCCCCAGCATTTT. The J gene is TRBJ1-5, the V gene TRBV6-5, with D perhaps matching TRBD1 (6 bases). This CDR3 contains 14 residues. Germline V gene lookup returns CDR1 MNHEY and CDR2 SVGAGI. V was trimmed by 1 base and J by 5 bases, leaving 9 bases between them.

This clonotype was observed at least ten times. The chain has TRBV11-1 and TRBJ2-5; TRBD2 matches 11 bases. After removal of 3 bases from V and 1 base from J, the junction contained 7 bases not matched to a gene. The germline gives CDR1 SGHAT, CDR2 FQDESV (reference sequence). The CDR3 has 17 amino acids. CDR3: CASSFHGGLAGQETQYF. For the CDR3, the DNA is TGTGCCAGCAGCTTCCACGGCGGACTAGCGGGCCAAGAGACCCAGTACTTC.

This clonotype was counted only a few times. This rearrangement joins TRBV19 to TRBJ1-5; D unclear. The germline gives CDR1 LNHDA, CDR2 SQIVND (reference sequence). The CDR3 has 17 amino acids. Trimming stripped 7 bases from V and 0 bases from J, with 19 bases between. CDR3 in DNA: TGTGCCAGTAATAGAGGGATAGATAGAAATAGCAATCAGCCCCAGCATTTT. This codes for CASNRGIDRNSNQPQHF.

The chain couples TRBV7-6 to TRBJ2-7; TRBD2 aligns across 9 bases. Germline values: CDR1 SGHVS, CDR2 FNYEAQ. The CDR3 has 15 amino acids. V lost 4 bases, J lost 3 bases, and 7 bases stayed unmatched. This CDR3 is CASSSSGTSLYEQYF. CDR3 in DNA: TGTGCCAGCAGCTCTTCCGGGACTAGCCTCTACGAGCAGTACTTC.

The V call is TRBV15, the J call TRBJ2-5, with 10 bases aligning to TRBD2. The CDR3 extends over 15 amino acids. The V gene end was trimmed by 3 bases and the J gene end by 3 bases; junction bases not matched to a gene: 4. Per the germline V gene, CDR1 is LNHNV and CDR2 is YYDKDF (reference sequence). CDR3 region: CATSRAGTSEETQYF. As DNA, the CDR3 is TGTGCCACCAGCAGGGCCGGGACTAGCGAAGAGACCCAGTACTTC.

There are a few counts of this clonotype. V gene TRBV10-3 combines with J gene TRBJ2-7, with a weak D call TRBD2 (5 bases). Germline assignment: CDR1 ENHRY and CDR2 SYGVKD. This CDR3 spans 19 amino acids. The V end lost 0 bases, the J end lost 3 bases, and 24 bases lay between the germline ends. DNA for the CDR3: TGTGCCATCAGTGAGTCCTCTGCTTTGGTGGGGAGTAGAGGCTACGAGCAGTACTTC. As protein: CAISESSALVGSRGYEQYF.

This clonotype was seen a few times. J is TRBJ1-2 and V is TRBV11-2; D is unclear. The CDR3 has 16 residues. V dropped 5 bases and J dropped 0 bases, with 16 bases sitting between them. Looked up from germline, CDR1 is SGHAT and CDR2 is FQNNGV. The CDR3 loop reads CASSQTHFGSNYGYTF. The CDR3 nucleotides read TGTGCCAGCAGCCAAACTCACTTCGGCTCTAACTATGGCTACACCTTC.

This clonotype was recorded at least ten times. This chain links TRBV28 with TRBJ2-1; D perhaps matches TRBD2 (5 bases). Germline V lookup: CDR1 MDHEN, CDR2 SYDVKM. This CDR3 is 11 amino acids long. Trimming pared 10 bases from V and 9 bases from J, leaving 13 bases between. Here the CDR3 reads CATTRLAEQFF. In DNA, the CDR3 is TGTGCCACCACTCGTCTAGCTGAGCAGTTCTTC. The variable domain in full, with the rest retrieved from reference TRBV28 and TRBJ2-1, is DVKVTQSSRYLVKRTGEKVFLECVQDMDHENMFWYRQDPGLGLRLIYFSYDVKMKEKGDIPEGYSVSREKKERFSLILESASTNQTSMYLCATTRLAEQFFGPGTRLTVL.

This clonotype was seen ten or more times. This rearrangement joins TRBV11-2 to TRBJ2-4; 7 bases are a match to TRBD2. The CDR3 is 14 amino acids. Germline V lookup: CDR1 SGHAT, CDR2 FQNNGV. Unmatched junction bases numbered 2, after V lost 2 bases and J lost 4 bases. The chain's CDR3 is CASSLNSGKNIQYF. CDR3 DNA: TGTGCCAGCAGCTTAAATAGCGGGAAAAACATTCAGTACTTC.

This clonotype was seen at least ten times. This chain uses TRBV12-3 or TRBV12-4 with TRBJ1-5; D is uncertain. Trimming took off 5 bases at V and 5 bases at J, with 16 bases between the two ends. The CDR3 extends over 15 amino acids. The CDR3: CASSPAGPGDQPQHF. The CDR3 DNA reads TGTGCCAGCAGTCCGGCTGGCCCGGGAGATCAGCCCCAGCATTTT.

This clonotype was observed many times. The chain employs TRBV7-6 and TRBJ2-7, with 11 bases that match TRBD2. V was clipped by 5 bases and J by 3 bases; unmatched bases: 6. Germline assignment: CDR1 SGHVS and CDR2 FNYEAQ. The CDR3 loop spans 15 amino acids. The CDR3 sequence is CASSVTGLADYEQYF. In DNA, the CDR3 is TGTGCCAGCAGCGTCACGGGACTAGCGGACTACGAGCAGTACTTC.

This clonotype was detected only a few times. This chain uses TRBV12-3 or TRBV12-4 with TRBJ1-1; D uncertain. V was clipped by 2 bases and J by 8 bases, with 12 bases between them. The CDR3 covers 13 residues. The CDR3 DNA reads TGTGCCAGCAGTTTATTTCCTACGACGGAAGCTTTCTTT. Its protein is CASSLFPTTEAFF.

This rearrangement joins TRBV6-1 to TRBJ1-5, with D possibly matching TRBD1 (6 bases). V lost 6 bases, J lost 4 bases, and 16 bases lay in between. Germline V CDR1 and CDR2: MNHNS, SASEGT. There are 15 residues in the CDR3. The CDR3 sequence: CASRARTAPNQPQHF. CDR3 nucleotide sequence: TGTGCCAGCAGGGCAAGGACAGCCCCTAATCAGCCCCAGCATTTT.

This clonotype was seen a handful of times. This chain connects TRBV9 to TRBJ2-1; D not resolved. Looked up from germline, CDR1 is SGDLS and CDR2 is YYNGEE. Trimming pared 0 bases from V and 10 bases from J, leaving 11 bases between. The CDR3 covers 13 residues. Here the CDR3 DNA reads TGTGCCAGCAGCGTAGATGGTCGAGGCGAGCAGTTCTTC. It yields the protein CASSVDGRGEQFF.

With regard to this clonotype: A much bigger clone sits one base away, suggesting this may be a read error. The CDR3 DNA is TGCAGGGCGACAGGGGCCCCTTACAATGAGCAGTTCTTC. Amino acid sequence: CRATGAPYNEQFF. This rearrangement joins TRBV20-1 to TRBJ2-1; 8 nucleotides align to TRBD1. CDR3 length equals 13 residues. Germline V gene lookup returns CDR1 DFQATT and CDR2 SNEGSKA (reference sequence).

This clonotype showed up many times. The chain carries TRBV30 and TRBJ2-1, with TRBD1 matching over 10 bases. This CDR3 has 15 amino acids. Looked up from germline, CDR1 is GTSNPN and CDR2 is SVGIG (reference sequence). The V segment lost 5 bases and the J segment 9 bases; nucleotides outside the gene matches: 13. The CDR3 spells CAWDEGQGLSGEQFF. CDR3 DNA: TGTGCCTGGGACGAGGGACAGGGGCTTTCGGGTGAGCAGTTCTTC. Together with reference TRBV30 and TRBJ2-1, the CDR3 gives the full variable domain: SQTIHQWPATLVQPVGSPLSLECTVEGTSNPNLYWYRQAAGRGLQLLFYSVGIGQISSEVPQNLSASRPQDRQFILSSKKLLLSDSGFYLCAWDEGQGLSGEQFFGPGTRLTVL.